This is a list of T cell receptor beta chains from one sample in a study of cytomegalovirus exposure and HLA in healthy donors. Repertoires were generated with immunoSEQ multiplex PCR, while TCRdb's copy carries only in-frame clones and drops some. The sample lists about 98,000 clones, roughly 87% occurring once. The material sequenced was PBMCs. The receptors originated from a man between 18 and 29 years old in good health and CMV-seropositive. The CDR3 runs from the conserved cysteine through the conserved F or W. The D gene is left open where the match is weak. Expanded clones are given a class, and other clones once, few, many or no size at all.

d_gene	abundance	v_gene	j_gene	CDR3nt	CDR3aa
-	-	TRBV5-8	TRBJ2-5	TGTGCCAGCGGACTAAATGAAGAGACCCAGTACTTC	CASGLNEETQYF
-	-	TRBV2	TRBJ1-5	TGTGCCAGCAGTGTCGCCGGGGGGGGAGGCAGAGGAAATCAGCCCCAGCATTTT	CASSVAGGGGRGNQPQHF
TRBD1	-	TRBV7-9	TRBJ1-1	TGTGCCAGCAGCTTAACGCCAGGGGGAGACCCCGTAAATGAAGCTTTCTTT	CASSLTPGGDPVNEAFF
-	medium-sized	TRBV7-9	TRBJ2-7	TGTGCCAGCAGCTTTATGGAGTACGAGCAGTACTTC	CASSFMEYEQYF
-	once	TRBV28	TRBJ2-3	TGTGCCAGCAGTCCACATATAGCGAGCGGCACAGATACGCAGTATTTT	CASSPHIASGTDTQYF
TRBD2	-	TRBV19	TRBJ2-3	TGTGCCAGTAGTATCGCGGGAGGGCATCCAGATACGCAGTATTTT	CASSIAGGHPDTQYF
TRBD1	-	TRBV2	TRBJ2-7	TGTGCCAGCAACTCCTCCCCTGGGGACAGGGGAGGGTACGAGCAGTACTTC	CASNSSPGDRGGYEQYF
TRBD1	-	TRBV7-2	TRBJ1-1	TGTGCCAGCAGCTTAGAGGCAGGGGGGTTCACTGAAGCTTTCTTT	CASSLEAGGFTEAFF
TRBD2	-	TRBV7-9	TRBJ2-5	TGTGCCAGCAGCCAGATAGCGGGTGAGACCCAGTACTTC	CASSQIAGETQYF
-	-	TRBV10-3	TRBJ1-5	TGTGCCATCACAGGGGATAGCAATCAGCCCCAGCATTTT	CAITGDSNQPQHF
TRBD2	-	TRBV7-2	TRBJ2-7	TGTGCCAGCAGCTTAGGCGGGAGTCCCAACGAGCAGTACTTC	CASSLGGSPNEQYF
-	-	TRBV4-3	TRBJ2-2	TGCGCCAGCAGCCAAGATCCCCCAGGGGCGACGAACACCGGGGAGCTGTTTTTT	CASSQDPPGATNTGELFF
TRBD1	-	TRBV7-9	TRBJ2-7	TGTGCCAGCAGCTTGGACAGGGGCTCCTACGAGCAGTACTTC	CASSLDRGSYEQYF
-	-	TRBV5-1	TRBJ2-2	TGCGCCAGCAGCTCCCAGGGCACCGGGGAGCTGTTTTTT	CASSSQGTGELFF
-	-	TRBV9	TRBJ2-2	TGTGCCAGCAGCGTGGACACCTCGAACACCGGGGAGCTGTTTTTT	CASSVDTSNTGELFF
-	-	TRBV6-1	TRBJ2-5	TGTGCCAGCACTGGACTTAACCTCCAAGAGACCCAGTACTTC	CASTGLNLQETQYF
TRBD1	-	TRBV6-5	TRBJ1-3	TGTGCCAGCAGCCGACGGACAGGCTCTGGAAACACCATATATTTT	CASSRRTGSGNTIYF
TRBD2	once	TRBV27	TRBJ2-1	TGTGCCAGCACAGCGGGAGTTTACAATGAGCAGTTCTTC	CASTAGVYNEQFF
TRBD1	-	TRBV11-3	TRBJ1-1	TGTGCCAGCAGCTTAACCAAGCCGACAGGGGATAATACTGAAGCTTTCTTT	CASSLTKPTGDNTEAFF
TRBD1	-	TRBV4-3	TRBJ2-7	TGCGCCAGCAGCCAGACGAGACAGGGGGCAATATACGAGCAGTACTTC	CASSQTRQGAIYEQYF
-	-	TRBV4-3	TRBJ2-5	TGCGCCAGCAGCCAAGATGGTCCTAGTCCCCAAGAGACCCAGTACTTC	CASSQDGPSPQETQYF
-	-	TRBV6-1	TRBJ2-1	TGTGCCAGCAGTACCAGCTCCTACAATGAGCAGTTCTTC	CASSTSSYNEQFF
TRBD1	-	TRBV5-1	TRBJ2-1	TGCGCCAGCAGCTCCGGACAGGGGGTAAATGAGCAGTTCTTC	CASSSGQGVNEQFF
-	-	TRBV5-6	TRBJ2-7	TGTGCCAGCCTCGTGGAGGGGACCTACGAGCAGTACTTC	CASLVEGTYEQYF
-	-	TRBV5-6	TRBJ2-7	TGTGCCAGCAGCTTGGCGACAGATTCCTACGAGCAGTACTTC	CASSLATDSYEQYF
TRBD1	-	TRBV6-6	TRBJ2-1	TGTGCCAGCAGTACCCAAAGGACAGGACTCAATGAGCAGTTCTTC	CASSTQRTGLNEQFF
TRBD2	-	TRBV5-6	TRBJ2-3	TGTGCCAGCAGCTCCACCAAGACTAGCGGGACAGATACGCAGTATTTT	CASSSTKTSGTDTQYF
-	-	TRBV7-2	TRBJ2-3	TGTGCCAGCAGCCTGGATTGGGGGGTCGGCACAGATACGCAGTATTTT	CASSLDWGVGTDTQYF
TRBD1	-	TRBV18	TRBJ2-5	TGTGCCAGCTCACCTAGACGGACAGGGCTCCAAGAGACCCAGTACTTC	CASSPRRTGLQETQYF
-	-	TRBV29-1	TRBJ2-1	TGCAGCGTTGATAAAACAAGGGGTGGGCATGAGCAGTTCTTC	CSVDKTRGGHEQFF
TRBD2	-	TRBV13	TRBJ2-5	TGTGCCAGCAGCTTAGGCCTAGCGGGGGCTGAGACCCAGTACTTC	CASSLGLAGAETQYF
TRBD1	-	TRBV29-1	TRBJ1-1	TGCAGCGTTGGGGGTCAGGGGGGAGAGAACACTGAAGCTTTCTTT	CSVGGQGGENTEAFF
-	-	TRBV11-3	TRBJ2-1	TGTGCCAGCAGCCAAGGGGGAGGGCCTTTCAATGAGCAGTTCTTC	CASSQGGGPFNEQFF
TRBD1	-	TRBV5-8	TRBJ1-1	TGTGCCAGCAGCGAGGACAGGGGAAGGGACACTGAAGCTTTCTTT	CASSEDRGRDTEAFF
TRBD1	-	TRBV2	TRBJ2-2	TGTGCCATATCGGACAGGGTCATTGGCACCGGGGAGCTGTTTTTT	CAISDRVIGTGELFF
TRBD2	-	TRBV6-5	TRBJ2-1	TGTGCCAGCAGTCCTAGCGGGAGCGGTGAGCAGTTCTTC	CASSPSGSGEQFF
TRBD2	-	TRBV11-2	TRBJ2-7	TGTGCCAGCAGCAAGATGACTAGCGGGAGAGTTAACGAGCAGTACTTC	CASSKMTSGRVNEQYF
-	few	TRBV14	TRBJ1-2	TGTGCCAGCAGCCAAGCCGGGGGGGGCGGCTATGGCTACACCTTC	CASSQAGGGGYGYTF
TRBD1	-	TRBV7-9	TRBJ1-5	TGTGCCAGCGGCCCCACAGGGGCAAGCAATCAGCCCCAGCATTTT	CASGPTGASNQPQHF
-	-	TRBV19	TRBJ1-5	TGTGCCAGTCTAGACAGCGTTAGCAATCAGCCCCAGCATTTT	CASLDSVSNQPQHF
-	-	TRBV6-5	TRBJ1-1	TGTGCCAGCAGTACGGCGAGCTTGGGGGGCACTGAAGCTTTCTTT	CASSTASLGGTEAFF
-	once	TRBV5-1	TRBJ1-1	TGCGCCAGCAGCTTGACAGGACGAATGAACACTGAAGCTTTCTTT	CASSLTGRMNTEAFF